This T cell receptor beta chain was recovered during a study of Ad26.COV2.S vaccination and SARS-CoV-2 variants. Only in-frame clones appear in the TCRdb table, and some are missing; sequencing was by immunoSEQ multiplex PCR. The sample holds over 200,000 clones, 70% to 90% seen once. The study, taken as a whole, reports: It was found that vaccine and placebo recipients had similar non-spike TCR breadth.

With regard to this clone: What it recognizes is unknown.

The sample's treatment: around 19 received Ad26.COV2.S at low or high dose, single or two shots; about five received placebo; per-sample allocation not given. The samples were gathered on day 63 after the first injection of vaccine or placebo. The V gene's germline CDR1 is KGHSH and CDR2 LQKENI. The CDR3 loop spans 17 amino acids. V lost 1 base and J lost 5; bases outside the gene matches: 13. This sequence was found in a person between 18 and 65 years old who received the Ad26.COV2.S COVID-19 vaccine or a placebo. This specimen consisted of peripheral blood, obtained in a trial of Ad26.COV2.S vaccine versus placebo. The V and J genes are TRBV18 and TRBJ1-1, with 7 bases aligning to TRBD1. As DNA, the CDR3 is TGTGCCAGCTCACCACAGCGCCGGGTCAGGGGGGCGACTGAAGCTTTCTTT. It yields the protein CASSPQRRVRGATEAFF.